Listed here are 20 T cell receptor beta chains from one sample, sequenced in a study of cytomegalovirus exposure and HLA in healthy donors. A multiplex PCR was run with 60 Vbeta primers and 13 Jbeta primers. Profiled with immunoSEQ multiplex PCR; TCRdb holds only in-frame clones, not every one. The sample shows about 160,000 clones, roughly 78% of them seen only once. Sequencing was done on a sample of PBMCs. The receptors were gathered from a woman aged 40-49 years in good health and CMV-seronegative.

The chain employs TRBV27 and TRBJ2-3; tentatively, D is TRBD2 (5 bases). V was shortened by 5 bases and J by 0 bases, with 18 bases between the two germline ends. Germline V CDR1 and CDR2: MNHEY, SMNVEV (reference sequence). CDR3 length: 17 amino acids. This CDR3 is CASSPGEIAFSTDTQYF. CDR3 nucleotides: TGTGCCAGCAGTCCCGGAGAGATAGCGTTTAGCACAGATACGCAGTATTTT.

The chain has TRBV5-1 and TRBJ1-6, with D possibly matching TRBD1 (6 bases). CDR1 is SGHRS, CDR2 YFSETQ, per germline. CDR3 length: 14 residues. The V gene lost 4 bases and the J gene lost 7 bases, with 12 bases spanning the gap. The chain's CDR3 is CASSRGQTNSPLHF. The CDR3, as DNA: TGCGCCAGCAGCCGAGGACAGACCAATTCACCCCTCCACTTT.

V usage is TRBV18 and J usage is TRBJ1-1; maybe TRBD1 (6 bases). Deletions cut 4 bases from V and 2 bases from J, with 11 bases between. The CDR3 spans 14 residues. The germline CDR1 and CDR2 sequences are KGHSH and LQKENI. In DNA form, the CDR3 reads TGTGCCAGCTCACAAGGGACATATAACACTGAAGCTTTCTTT. Protein sequence: CASSQGTYNTEAFF.

This clone has a handful of counts. This chain connects TRBV4-1 to TRBJ2-1; 7 nucleotides agree with TRBD1. With V trimmed by 2 bases and J by 4 bases, 14 bases remained unmatched. The germline CDR1 and CDR2 sequences are MGHRA and YSYEKL. The CDR3 sequence is 18 residues long. This CDR3 reads CASSQRPNRDRRYNEQFF. For the CDR3, the DNA is TGCGCCAGCAGCCAACGACCGAACCGGGACAGAAGGTACAATGAGCAGTTCTTC.

This CDR3 reads CASSYQGTGANVLTF. CDR3 DNA sequence: TGTGCCAGCAGTTACCAGGGGACCGGGGCCAACGTCCTGACTTTC. This chain uses TRBV6-5 with TRBJ2-6; a weak D match, TRBD1 (6 bases). The V gene lost 2 bases and the J gene lost 4 bases, with 9 bases spanning the gap. The CDR3 length is 15 residues. Germline CDR1 reads MNHEY; CDR2 reads SVGAGI.

The chain couples TRBV7-8 to TRBJ1-1, with D unclear. The CDR3 contains 14 residues. V was clipped by 3 bases and J by 3 bases, with 11 bases between them. Germline V gives CDR1 SGHVS, CDR2 FQNEAQ. CDR3 amino acids: CASSFRRVDTEAFF. The CDR3 nucleotides are TGTGCCAGCAGCTTTCGGAGGGTTGACACTGAAGCTTTCTTT.

This chain uses TRBV6-1 with TRBJ1-2; unclear D gene. Trimming cost V 11 bases and J 2 bases, with 15 bases left between them. This CDR3 region has 13 residues. Germline values: CDR1 MNHNS, CDR2 SASEGT. DNA for the CDR3: TGTGCCTCAGTTCTGAACCAAAACTATGGCTACACCTTC. Translating gives CASVLNQNYGYTF.

The rearrangement uses TRBV9 and TRBJ1-4; the match to TRBD1 covers 7 bases. CDR1 and CDR2 from the germline V gene are SGDLS and YYNGEE. The CDR3 covers 15 residues. J lost 1 base, V lost 0 bases, and 0 bases had no gene match. CDR3 loop: CASSVGQGTNEKLFF. The CDR3 DNA follows: TGTGCCAGCAGCGTAGGACAGGGAACTAATGAAAAACTGTTTTTT.

The rearrangement joins TRBV5-1 to TRBJ2-7; 12 bases match TRBD1. This CDR3 has 15 residues. With 4 bases clipped from V and 3 bases from J, the junction kept 5 bases outside the gene matches. Germline assignment: CDR1 SGHRS and CDR2 YFSETQ. CDR3 bases: TGCGCCAGCAGCATAGGGACAGGGGGCGTCTACGAGCAGTACTTC. Protein: CASSIGTGGVYEQYF.

V is TRBV27 and J is TRBJ2-7; 10 positions agree with TRBD1. The CDR3 loop spans 15 amino acids. V lost 5 bases to trimming and J lost 3 bases; unmatched junction nucleotides: 7. Germline CDR1 and CDR2: MNHEY and SMNVEV (reference sequence). The CDR3 region is CASSQSGTGDYEQYF. The CDR3 nucleotides are TGTGCCAGCAGTCAATCCGGGACAGGGGACTACGAGCAGTACTTC.

This chain connects TRBV6-6 to TRBJ1-4; 9 nucleotides match TRBD1. This CDR3 is 15 amino acids long. Trimming at V came to 5 bases and at J to 3 bases, leaving 4 bases not matched to a gene. Germline V gives CDR1 MNHNY, CDR2 SVGAGI (reference sequence). Here the CDR3 reads CASSQGTGSNEKLFF. The CDR3 DNA follows: TGTGCCAGCAGTCAAGGGACAGGGTCTAATGAAAAACTGTTTTTT.

This chain joins TRBV2 and TRBJ1-5; the D is unclear. The CDR3 has 15 residues. The V gene's germline CDR1 is SNHLY and CDR2 FYNNEI. The ends were cut back, 5 bases at V and 4 bases at J, with 15 bases in the middle. The CDR3 DNA follows: TGTGCCAGCAGTCCCGAGGGCTTGGGGAATCAGCCCCAGCATTTT. It is translated as CASSPEGLGNQPQHF.

The chain has TRBV5-4 and TRBJ2-5, with D maybe TRBD1 (5 bases). V was clipped by 0 bases and J by 5 bases, with 11 bases between them. The V gene's germline CDR1 is SGHNT and CDR2 YYREEE (reference sequence). The CDR3 length is 14 residues. This CDR3 is CASSLVTKGETQYF. The CDR3 DNA reads TGTGCCAGCAGCTTGGTGACGAAGGGGGAGACCCAGTACTTC.

In regard to this clone: Within the sample, other DNA sequences also encode this same CDR3. The V call is TRBV6-5, the J call TRBJ1-2; 7 positions agree with TRBD1. The CDR3 runs to 12 residues. CDR1 is MNHEY and CDR2 is SVGAGI in the germline V gene. V lost 6 bases to trimming and J lost 5 bases; unmatched junction nucleotides: 3. DNA of the CDR3: TGTGCCAGCAGATCACAGGGGTATGGCTACACCTTC. Residues: CASRSQGYGYTF.

This chain connects TRBV12-5 to TRBJ2-1; the match to TRBD1 covers 8 bases. The J segment lost 12 bases and the V segment lost 3 bases, leaving 4 bases of the junction unmatched. Looked up from germline, CDR1 is LGHNT and CDR2 is FRNRAP. The CDR3 runs to 12 residues. CDR3 in amino acids: CASGLRQGTQFF. For the CDR3, the DNA is TGTGCTAGTGGTTTAAGACAGGGGACGCAGTTCTTC.

The CDR3 spells CASSLEGGRPGQPQHF. In nucleotides, the CDR3 is TGTGCCAGCAGCTTAGAGGGGGGGCGCCCGGGTCAGCCCCAGCATTTT. The V call is TRBV7-2, the J call TRBJ1-5; TRBD1 is a possible D gene (6 bases). Trimming shortened V by 1 base and J by 6 bases, and 16 bases separated the two germline ends. CDR1 is SGHTA and CDR2 is FQGNSA in the germline V gene. CDR3 size: 16 residues.

This chain uses TRBV27 with TRBJ1-1; 9 bases line up with TRBD1. CDR1 and CDR2 from the germline V gene are MNHEY and SMNVEV (reference sequence). CDR3 length: 16 residues. Trimming took 1 base from V and 1 from J; bases not matched to a gene: 4. In DNA form, the CDR3 reads TGTGCCAGCAGTTTATTGGCGGGACAGGGGAACACTGAAGCTTTCTTT. Amino acids: CASSLLAGQGNTEAFF.

The genes are TRBV5-4 and TRBJ2-5; D is uncertain. The DNA end is a closer match to TRBJ2-7, so the J assignment may be wrong. The CDR3 extends over 12 amino acids. CDR1 is SGHNT, CDR2 YYREEE, per germline (reference sequence). In DNA, the CDR3 is TGTGCCAGCAGCCCACCTCGAGGCGAGCAGTACTTC. Its protein is CASSPPRGEQYF.

The chain recombines TRBV6-5 with TRBJ1-1, with D perhaps matching TRBD1 (6 bases). V was pared by 2 bases and J by 2 bases, with 9 bases between. The CDR3 contains 14 residues. Germline CDR1 and CDR2: MNHEY and SVGAGI. The CDR3: CASSYRGINTEAFF. In nucleotides, the CDR3 is TGTGCCAGCAGTTACAGGGGGATTAACACTGAAGCTTTCTTT.

This clone came up a few times. The rearrangement uses TRBV5-4 and TRBJ2-7; D unclear. This CDR3 is built from 17 residues. Trimming cost V 1 base and J 3 bases, with 20 bases left between them. In germline, CDR1 is SGHNT, CDR2 YYREEE (reference sequence). CDR3 nucleotide sequence: TGTGCCAGCAGCTTGAACTTAAACACATGGAGTAACTACGAGCAGTACTTC. As protein: CASSLNLNTWSNYEQYF.